This T cell receptor beta chain was observed in a study of shared clonotypes between healthy human individuals. Findings of the study overall: An anticipated effect of sequencing depth on clonotype sharing among donors was recognized. Collection of samples was limited to blood; tissue repertoires likely differ. Generation of non-shared clonotypes was less probable than generation of clonotypes shared by all four donors.

As originally analysed: Owing to the provision of junction-only sequences devoid of quality scores by immunoSEQ, filtering differed. Method: immunoSEQ multiplex PCR; TCRdb's copy keeps in-frame clones and lacks some. V and J calls and clone size follow that table, whereas D and trimming were derived from the DNA. Of about 230,000 clones listed, about 65% were seen once; the top ten hold 8.5% to 14%. Comment on this clone: The target antigen is unknown.

The clonotype was recovered from a man aged 25 to 45 in good health. Sequencing was done on a sample of memory CD4+ T cells sorted from blood. Regarding subset: CD45RA-negative fraction.

DNA of the CDR3: TGTGCCGGCAATAGAGGGGGACCCGGCTACACCTTC. It is translated as CAGNRGGPGYTF. This chain connects TRBV6-4 to TRBJ1-2, with D possibly being TRBD1 (6 bases). The CDR3 is 12 residues long. V was clipped by 11 bases and J by 8 bases, with 18 bases between them. Per the germline V gene, CDR1 is MRHNA and CDR2 is SNTAGT.